This is a list of T cell receptor beta chains from one sample in a study of shared clonotypes between healthy human individuals. Measured with immunoSEQ multiplex PCR; TCRdb has only the in-frame clones, and not every one. The table lists approximately 2.1 million clones, approximately 95% of them singletons. Sequenced: naive CD4+ T cells from PBMCs. These receptors all come from a man younger than 35 in good health. Some clones in this sample may be carry-over from other donors' samples. CDR3s include the opening cysteine and the closing phenylalanine or tryptophan. The D gene is left open where the match is weak.

D gene,V gene,CDR3 protein
.,TRBV6-1,CASSESASTDTQYF
.,TRBV5-1,CASSPEGNSGNTIYF
.,TRBV7-2,CASSHAQETQYF
.,TRBV5-1,CASSLGGSNTGELFF
.,TRBV4-3,CASSQLTVGGTEAFF
.,TRBV6-6,CASSYSGQGLEKLFF
.,TRBV4-1,CASSPRDRGNTIYF
TRBD1,TRBV9,CASSGSRGMNTEAFF
TRBD2,TRBV5-1,CASSLVAGSTGELFF
TRBD1,TRBV9,CASSVGQGGTDTQYF
.,TRBV14,CASSQVRSAYNEQFF
.,TRBV7-8,CASSLGQPSARYEQYF
TRBD2,TRBV7-9,CASSNPAGTSGYNEQFF
.,TRBV7-2,CASSLRVGDNEKLFF
.,TRBV19,CASSIRTAYYGYTF
TRBD1,TRBV28,CASQGQGVIYGYTF
.,TRBV5-1,CASGGTANTGELFF
TRBD1,TRBV28,CASSTRQGNTEAFF
TRBD2,TRBV11-2,CASSYGTSGSFYEQFF